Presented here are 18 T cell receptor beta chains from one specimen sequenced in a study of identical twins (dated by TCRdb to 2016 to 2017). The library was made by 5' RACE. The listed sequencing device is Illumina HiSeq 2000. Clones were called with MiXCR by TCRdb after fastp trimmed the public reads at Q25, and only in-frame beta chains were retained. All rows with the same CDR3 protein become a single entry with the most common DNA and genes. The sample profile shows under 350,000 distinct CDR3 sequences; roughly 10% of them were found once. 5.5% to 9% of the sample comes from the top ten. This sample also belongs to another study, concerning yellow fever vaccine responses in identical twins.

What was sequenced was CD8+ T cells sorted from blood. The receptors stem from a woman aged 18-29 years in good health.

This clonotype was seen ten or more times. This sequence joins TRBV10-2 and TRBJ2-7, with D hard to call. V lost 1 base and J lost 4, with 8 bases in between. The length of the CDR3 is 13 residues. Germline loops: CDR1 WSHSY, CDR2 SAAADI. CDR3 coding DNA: TGCGCCAGCAGTGAGTTTACGACTTACGAGCAGTACTTC. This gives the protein CASSEFTTYEQYF.

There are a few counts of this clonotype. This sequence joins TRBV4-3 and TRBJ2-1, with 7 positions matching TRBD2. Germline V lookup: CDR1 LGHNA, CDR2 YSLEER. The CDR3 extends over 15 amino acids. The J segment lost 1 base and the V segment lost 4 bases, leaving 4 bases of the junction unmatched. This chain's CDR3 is CASSPGLESYNEQFF. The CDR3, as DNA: TGCGCCAGCAGCCCCGGACTAGAATCCTACAATGAGCAGTTCTTC.

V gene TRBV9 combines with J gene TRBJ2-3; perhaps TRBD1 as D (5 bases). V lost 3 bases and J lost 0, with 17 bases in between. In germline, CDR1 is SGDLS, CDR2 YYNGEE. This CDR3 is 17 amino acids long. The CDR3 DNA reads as TGTGCCAGCAGCGGGCATATCCAGGGTGGTAGCACAGATACGCAGTATTTT. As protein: CASSGHIQGGSTDTQYF.

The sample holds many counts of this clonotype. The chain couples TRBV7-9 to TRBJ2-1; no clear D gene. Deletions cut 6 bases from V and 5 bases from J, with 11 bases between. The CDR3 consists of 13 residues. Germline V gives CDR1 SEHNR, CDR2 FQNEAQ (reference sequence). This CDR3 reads CASRDAPNNEQFF. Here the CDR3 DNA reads TGTGCCAGCAGGGACGCACCCAACAATGAGCAGTTCTTC.

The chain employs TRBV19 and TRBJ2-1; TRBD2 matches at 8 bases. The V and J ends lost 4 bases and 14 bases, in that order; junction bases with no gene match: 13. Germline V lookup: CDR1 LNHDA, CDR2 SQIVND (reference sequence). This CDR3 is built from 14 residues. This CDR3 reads CASSTNPLAGTKFF. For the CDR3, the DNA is TGTGCCAGTAGTACGAACCCATTAGCGGGGACAAAGTTCTTC.

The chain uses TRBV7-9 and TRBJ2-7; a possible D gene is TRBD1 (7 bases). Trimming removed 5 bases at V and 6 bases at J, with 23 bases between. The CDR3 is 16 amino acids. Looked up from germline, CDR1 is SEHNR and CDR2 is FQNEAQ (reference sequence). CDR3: CASSLTDFRGAGEQYF. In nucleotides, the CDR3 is TGTGCCAGCAGCCTGACTGACTTCAGGGGGGCGGGCGAGCAGTACTTC.

The CDR3 spells CASSPPGQGAYEQYF. The CDR3 DNA follows: TGTGCCAGCAGTCCGCCGGGACAGGGGGCCTACGAGCAGTACTTC. This chain connects TRBV7-9 to TRBJ2-7, with 11 nucleotides matching TRBD1. The CDR3 extends over 15 amino acids. The germline V gene encodes CDR1 SEHNR and CDR2 FQNEAQ (reference sequence). Trimming cost V 6 bases and J 2 bases; bases outside gene matches: 6.

This chain's CDR3 is CASSSLTLPANYGYTF. The CDR3 DNA sequence: TGTGCCAGCAGCTCGCTAACCCTACCCGCTAACTATGGCTACACCTTC. The chain links TRBV7-9 to TRBJ1-2; D unresolved. The CDR3 length is 16 residues. The ends were cut back, 4 bases at V and 0 bases at J, with 15 bases in the middle. Germline V gives CDR1 SEHNR, CDR2 FQNEAQ (reference sequence).

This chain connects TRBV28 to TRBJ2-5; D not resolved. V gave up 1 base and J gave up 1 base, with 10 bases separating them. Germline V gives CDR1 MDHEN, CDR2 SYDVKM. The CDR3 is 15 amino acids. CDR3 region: CASSLYRGAQETQYF. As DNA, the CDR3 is TGTGCCAGCAGTTTATACCGCGGAGCCCAAGAGACCCAGTACTTC.

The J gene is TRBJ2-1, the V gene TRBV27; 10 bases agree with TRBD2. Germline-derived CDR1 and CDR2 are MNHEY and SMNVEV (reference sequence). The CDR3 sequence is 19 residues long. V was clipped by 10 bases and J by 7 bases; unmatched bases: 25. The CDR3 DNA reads TGTGCCACCGCGCCTGGCCCTGGCTCTACTAGCGGGGACCCAAATGAGCAGTTCTTC. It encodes CATAPGPGSTSGDPNEQFF.

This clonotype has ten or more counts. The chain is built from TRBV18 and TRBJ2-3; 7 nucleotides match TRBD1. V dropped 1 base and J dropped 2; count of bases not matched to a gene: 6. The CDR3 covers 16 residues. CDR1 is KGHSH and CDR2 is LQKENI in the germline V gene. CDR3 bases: TGTGCCAGCTCACCACGTGAGACAGGGCCCACAGATACGCAGTATTTT. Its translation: CASSPRETGPTDTQYF.

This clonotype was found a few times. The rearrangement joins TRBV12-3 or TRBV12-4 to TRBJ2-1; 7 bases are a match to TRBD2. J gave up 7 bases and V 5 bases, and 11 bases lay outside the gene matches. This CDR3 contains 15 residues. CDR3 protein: CASSHLPGGENEQFF. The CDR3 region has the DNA TGTGCCAGCAGTCACTTACCTGGGGGGGAGAATGAGCAGTTCTTC.

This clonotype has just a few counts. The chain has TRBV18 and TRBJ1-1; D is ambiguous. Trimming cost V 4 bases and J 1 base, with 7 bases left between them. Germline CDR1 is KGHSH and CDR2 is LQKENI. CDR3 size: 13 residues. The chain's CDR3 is CASSREGNTEAFF. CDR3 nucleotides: TGTGCCAGCTCACGAGAAGGGAACACTGAAGCTTTCTTT.

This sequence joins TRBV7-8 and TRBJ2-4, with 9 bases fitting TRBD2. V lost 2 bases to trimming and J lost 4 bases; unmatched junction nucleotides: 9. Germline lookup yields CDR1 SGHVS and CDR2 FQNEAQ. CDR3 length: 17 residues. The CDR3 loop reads CASSLTPASGKKNIQYF. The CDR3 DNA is TGTGCCAGCAGCTTAACCCCGGCTAGCGGGAAGAAAAACATTCAGTACTTC.

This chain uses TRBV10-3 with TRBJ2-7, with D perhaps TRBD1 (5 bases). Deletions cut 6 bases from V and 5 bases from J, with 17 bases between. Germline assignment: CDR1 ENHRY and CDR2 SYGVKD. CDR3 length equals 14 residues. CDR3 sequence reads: CAIRPREEADEQYF. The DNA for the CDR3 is TGTGCCATCAGGCCCAGGGAAGAGGCGGACGAGCAGTACTTC.

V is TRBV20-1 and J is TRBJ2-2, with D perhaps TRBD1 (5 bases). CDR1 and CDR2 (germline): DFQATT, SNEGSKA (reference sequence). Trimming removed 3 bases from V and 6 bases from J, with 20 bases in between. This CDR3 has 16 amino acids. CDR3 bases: TGCAGTGCTAGCCTGTCTGGGCAGGGAAGGTCCGGGGAGCTGTTTTTT. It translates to CSASLSGQGRSGELFF.

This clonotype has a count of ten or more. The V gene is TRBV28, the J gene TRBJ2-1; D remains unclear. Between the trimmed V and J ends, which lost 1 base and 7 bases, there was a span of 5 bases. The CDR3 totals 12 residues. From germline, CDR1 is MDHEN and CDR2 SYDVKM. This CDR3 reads CASSLSMNEQFF. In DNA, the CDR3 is TGTGCCAGCAGTTTATCGATGAATGAGCAGTTCTTC.

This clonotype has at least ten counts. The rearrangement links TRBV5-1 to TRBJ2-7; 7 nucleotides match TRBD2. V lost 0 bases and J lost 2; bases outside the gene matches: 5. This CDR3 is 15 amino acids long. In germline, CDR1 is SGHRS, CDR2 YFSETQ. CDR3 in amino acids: CASSLAAGPTYEQYF. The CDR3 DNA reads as TGCGCCAGCAGCTTGGCAGCGGGACCAACCTACGAGCAGTACTTC.